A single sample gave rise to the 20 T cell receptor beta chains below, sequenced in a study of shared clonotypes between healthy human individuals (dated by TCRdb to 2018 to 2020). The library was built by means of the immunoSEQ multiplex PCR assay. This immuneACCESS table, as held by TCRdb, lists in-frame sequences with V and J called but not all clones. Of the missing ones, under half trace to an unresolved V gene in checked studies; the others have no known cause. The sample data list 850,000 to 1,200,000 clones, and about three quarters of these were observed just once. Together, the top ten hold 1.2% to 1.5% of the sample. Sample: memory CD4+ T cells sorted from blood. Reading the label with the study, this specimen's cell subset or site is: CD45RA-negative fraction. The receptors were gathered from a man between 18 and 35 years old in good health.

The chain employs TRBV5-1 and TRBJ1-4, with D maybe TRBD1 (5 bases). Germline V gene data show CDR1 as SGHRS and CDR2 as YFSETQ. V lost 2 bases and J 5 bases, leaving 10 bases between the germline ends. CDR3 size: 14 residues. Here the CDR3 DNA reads TGCGCCAGCAGCTTAGGGGAACCGAATGAAAAACTGTTTTTT. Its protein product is CASSLGEPNEKLFF.

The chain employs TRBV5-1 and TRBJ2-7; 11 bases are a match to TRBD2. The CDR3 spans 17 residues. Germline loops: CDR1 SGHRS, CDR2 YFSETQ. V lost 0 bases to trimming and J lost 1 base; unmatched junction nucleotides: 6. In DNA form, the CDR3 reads TGCGCCAGCAGCTTGGCCAGCCTAGCGGGGGGATCCTACGAGCAGTACTTC. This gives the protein CASSLASLAGGSYEQYF.

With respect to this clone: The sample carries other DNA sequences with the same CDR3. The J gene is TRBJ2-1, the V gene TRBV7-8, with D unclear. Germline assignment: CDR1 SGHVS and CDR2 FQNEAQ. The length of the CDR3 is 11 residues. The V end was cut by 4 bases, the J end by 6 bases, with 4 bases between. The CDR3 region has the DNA TGTGCCAGCAGCTCGTCCAATGAGCAGTTCTTC. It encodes CASSSSNEQFF.

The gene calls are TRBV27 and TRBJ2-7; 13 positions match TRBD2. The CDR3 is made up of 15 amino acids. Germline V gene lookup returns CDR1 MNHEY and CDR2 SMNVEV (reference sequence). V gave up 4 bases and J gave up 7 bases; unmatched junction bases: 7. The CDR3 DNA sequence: TGTGCCAGCAGTTCGACTAGCGGGGGGCTTCGGGAGCAGTACTTC. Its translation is CASSSTSGGLREQYF.

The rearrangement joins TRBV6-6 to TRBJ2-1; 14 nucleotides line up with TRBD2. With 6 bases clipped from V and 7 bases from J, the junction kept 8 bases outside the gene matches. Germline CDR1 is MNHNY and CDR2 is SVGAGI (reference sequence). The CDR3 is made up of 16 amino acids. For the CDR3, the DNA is TGTGCCAGCAGCGCTGAGACTAGCGGGAGGGGAAATGAGCAGTTCTTC. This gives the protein CASSAETSGRGNEQFF.

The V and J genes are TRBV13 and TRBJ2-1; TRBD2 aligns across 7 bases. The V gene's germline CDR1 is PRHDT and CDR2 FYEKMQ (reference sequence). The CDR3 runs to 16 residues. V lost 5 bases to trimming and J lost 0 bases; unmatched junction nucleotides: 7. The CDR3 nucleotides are TGTGCCAGCAGCCCCTCCACGGGGGGCTCCTACAATGAGCAGTTCTTC. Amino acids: CASSPSTGGSYNEQFF.

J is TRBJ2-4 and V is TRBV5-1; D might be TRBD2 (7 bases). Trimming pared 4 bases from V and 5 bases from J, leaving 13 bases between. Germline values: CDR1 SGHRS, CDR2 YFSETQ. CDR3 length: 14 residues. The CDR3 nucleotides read TGCGCCAGCAGCCCGGCGGGGGCCCAAAACATTCAGTACTTC. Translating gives CASSPAGAQNIQYF.

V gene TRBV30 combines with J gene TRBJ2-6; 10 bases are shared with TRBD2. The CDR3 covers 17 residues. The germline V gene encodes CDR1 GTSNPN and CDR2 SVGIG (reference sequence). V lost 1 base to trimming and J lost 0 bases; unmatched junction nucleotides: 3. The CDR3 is CAWSGSGGASGANVLTF. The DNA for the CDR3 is TGTGCCTGGAGTGGCAGCGGGGGGGCCTCTGGGGCCAACGTCCTGACTTTC.

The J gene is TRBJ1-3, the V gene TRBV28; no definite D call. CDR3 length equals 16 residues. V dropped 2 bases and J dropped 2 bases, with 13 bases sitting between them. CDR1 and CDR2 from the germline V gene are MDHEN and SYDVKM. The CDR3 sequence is CASSLEGLFAGNTIYF. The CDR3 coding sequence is TGTGCCAGCAGTTTAGAAGGACTATTTGCTGGAAACACCATATATTTT. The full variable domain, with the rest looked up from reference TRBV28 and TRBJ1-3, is DVKVTQSSRYLVKRTGEKVFLECVQDMDHENMFWYRQDPGLGLRLIYFSYDVKMKEKGDIPEGYSVSREKKERFSLILESASTNQTSMYLCASSLEGLFAGNTIYFGEGSWLTVV.

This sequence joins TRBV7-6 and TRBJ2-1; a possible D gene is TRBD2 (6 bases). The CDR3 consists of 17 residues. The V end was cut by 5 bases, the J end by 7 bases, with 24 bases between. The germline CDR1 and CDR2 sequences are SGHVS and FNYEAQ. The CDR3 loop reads CASSNRRVGGLENEQFF. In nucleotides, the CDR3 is TGTGCCAGCAGCAACCGACGGGTGGGGGGTTTGGAAAATGAGCAGTTCTTC. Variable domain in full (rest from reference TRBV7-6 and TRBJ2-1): GAGVSQSPRYKVTKRGQDVALRCDPISGHVSLYWYRQALGQGPEFLTYFNYEAQQDKSGLPNDRFSAERPEGSISTLTIQRTEQRDSAMYRCASSNRRVGGLENEQFFGPGTRLTVL.

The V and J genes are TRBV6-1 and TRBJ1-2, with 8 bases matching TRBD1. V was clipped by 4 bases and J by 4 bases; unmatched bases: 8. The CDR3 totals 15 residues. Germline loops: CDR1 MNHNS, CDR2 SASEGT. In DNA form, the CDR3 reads TGTGCCAGCAGTGGGGTGACAGGGGTGGCCTATGGCTACACCTTC. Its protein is CASSGVTGVAYGYTF.

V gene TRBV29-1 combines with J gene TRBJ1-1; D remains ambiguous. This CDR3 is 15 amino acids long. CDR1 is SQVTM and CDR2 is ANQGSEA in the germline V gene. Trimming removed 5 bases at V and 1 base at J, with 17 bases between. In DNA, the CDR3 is TGCAGCGTTTCTCATGGACGGGTACCGAACACTGAAGCTTTCTTT. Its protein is CSVSHGRVPNTEAFF.

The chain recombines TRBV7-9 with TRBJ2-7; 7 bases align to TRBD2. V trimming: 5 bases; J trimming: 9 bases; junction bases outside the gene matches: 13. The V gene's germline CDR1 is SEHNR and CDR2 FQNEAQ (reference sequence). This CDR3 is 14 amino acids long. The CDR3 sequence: CASSPGRGEIRQYF. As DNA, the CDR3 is TGTGCCAGCAGCCCCGGCCGGGGGGAGATAAGGCAGTACTTC.

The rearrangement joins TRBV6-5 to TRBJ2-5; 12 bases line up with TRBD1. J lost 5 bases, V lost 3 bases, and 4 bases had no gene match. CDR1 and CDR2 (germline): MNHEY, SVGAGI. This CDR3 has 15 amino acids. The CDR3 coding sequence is TGTGCCAGCAGTTATGGGGACAGGGGGCTCGAGACCCAGTACTTC. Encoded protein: CASSYGDRGLETQYF.

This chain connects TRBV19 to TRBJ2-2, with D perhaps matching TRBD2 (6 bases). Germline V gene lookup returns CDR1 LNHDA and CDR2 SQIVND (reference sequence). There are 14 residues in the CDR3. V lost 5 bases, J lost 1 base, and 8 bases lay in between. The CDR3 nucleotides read TGTGCCAGTAGTTGGGGAGGGAACACCGGGGAGCTGTTTTTT. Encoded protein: CASSWGGNTGELFF. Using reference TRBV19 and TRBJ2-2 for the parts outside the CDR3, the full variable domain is DGGITQSPKYLFRKEGQNVTLSCEQNLNHDAMYWYRQDPGQGLRLIYYSQIVNDFQKGDIAEGYSVSREKKESFPLTVTSAQKNPTAFYLCASSWGGNTGELFFGEGSRLTVL.

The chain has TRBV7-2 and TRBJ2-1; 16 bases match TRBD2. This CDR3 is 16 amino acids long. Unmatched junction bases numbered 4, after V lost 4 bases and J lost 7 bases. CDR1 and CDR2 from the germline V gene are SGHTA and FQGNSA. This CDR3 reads CASSSMGLAGGNEQFF. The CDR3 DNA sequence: TGTGCCAGCAGCTCGATGGGACTAGCGGGAGGGAATGAGCAGTTCTTC.

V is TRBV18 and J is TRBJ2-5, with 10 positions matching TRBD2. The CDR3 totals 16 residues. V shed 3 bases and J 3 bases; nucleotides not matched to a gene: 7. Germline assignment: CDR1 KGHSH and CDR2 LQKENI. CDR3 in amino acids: CASSPPQLAGKETQYF. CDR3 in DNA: TGTGCCAGCTCACCGCCCCAACTAGCGGGGAAAGAGACCCAGTACTTC. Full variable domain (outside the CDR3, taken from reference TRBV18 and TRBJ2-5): NAGVMQNPRHLVRRRGQEARLRCSPMKGHSHVYWYRQLPEEGLKFMVYLQKENIIDESGMPKERFSAEFPKEGPSILRIQQVVRGDSAAYFCASSPPQLAGKETQYFGPGTRLLVL.

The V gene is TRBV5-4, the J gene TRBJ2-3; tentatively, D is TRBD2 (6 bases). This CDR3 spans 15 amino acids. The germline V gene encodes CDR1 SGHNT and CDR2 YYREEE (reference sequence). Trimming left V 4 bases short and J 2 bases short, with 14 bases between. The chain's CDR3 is CASSRRREDTDTQYF. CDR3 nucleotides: TGTGCCAGCAGCCGACGGAGGGAAGACACAGATACGCAGTATTTT.

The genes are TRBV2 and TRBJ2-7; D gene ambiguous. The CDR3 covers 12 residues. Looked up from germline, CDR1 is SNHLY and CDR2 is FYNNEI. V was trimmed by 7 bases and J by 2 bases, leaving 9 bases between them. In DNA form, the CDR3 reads TGTGCCAGCAACCGCGGCACCTACGAGCAGTACTTC. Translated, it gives CASNRGTYEQYF.

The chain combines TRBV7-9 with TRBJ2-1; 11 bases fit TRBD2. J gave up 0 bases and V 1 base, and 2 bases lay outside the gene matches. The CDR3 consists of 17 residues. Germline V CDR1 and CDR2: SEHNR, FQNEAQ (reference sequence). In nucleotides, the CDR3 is TGTGCCAGCAGCTTAGGGGGACTAGCGGCCTCCTACAATGAGCAGTTCTTC. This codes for CASSLGGLAASYNEQFF.